Listed below are T cell receptor beta chains from one sample, sequenced in a study of blood T cell repertoires in COVID-19. Some clones are missing from TCRdb's copy, which holds only in-frame ones; the method was immunoSEQ multiplex PCR. The sample records around 290,000 clones, under 90% being singletons. What was sequenced was PBMCs or T cells enriched from blood (not recorded which). Source of these receptors: a woman between 40 and 55 years old who had recovered from COVID-19. CDR3s include the opening cysteine and the closing phenylalanine or tryptophan. Fields, in order: D gene, J gene, clone size, V gene, CDR3 DNA, CDR3 protein. The D gene is left open where the match is weak. Clone size is not always given. Where it is, it says once, few, many or a class for expanded clones.

>.|TRBJ2-3|.|TRBV5-6
TGTGCCAGCAGCAGTGGCTCTCCACCCACAGATACGCAGTATTTT
CASSSGSPPTDTQYF
>TRBD2|TRBJ2-5|.|TRBV5-4
TGTGCCAGCACCCTTAGCGGGAGCTTACGGGAGACCCAGTACTTC
CASTLSGSLRETQYF
>TRBD1|TRBJ1-3|.|TRBV4-1
TGCGCCAGCAGCCCCCAGGGGGAAAACACCATATATTTT
CASSPQGENTIYF
>.|TRBJ1-1|.|TRBV6-5
TGTGCCAGCAGTTACTCTTCAGTCCTGAACACTGAAGCTTTCTTT
CASSYSSVLNTEAFF
>TRBD1|TRBJ1-2|.|TRBV27
TGTGCCAGCAGTTTATCGACCCGGACAGGGGGTGGCTACACCTTC
CASSLSTRTGGGYTF
>.|TRBJ1-3|.|TRBV2
TGTGCCAGCAGTGAACCCAGGGCTGGAAACACCATATATTTT
CASSEPRAGNTIYF
>TRBD2|TRBJ2-1|.|TRBV27
TGTGCCAGCAGGGGAAATGGGGGACTAGCGAACAATGAGCAGTTCTTC
CASRGNGGLANNEQFF
>.|TRBJ2-2|.|TRBV2
TGTGCCAGCAGAACACAGAGCACCGGGGAGCTGTTTTTT
CASRTQSTGELFF
>.|TRBJ2-1|.|TRBV3-1/TRBV3-2
TGTGCCAGCAGCCTCCTCAATGAGCAGTTCTTC
CASSLLNEQFF
>TRBD1|TRBJ1-2|.|TRBV6-5
TGTGCCAGCAGACTGGACAGGGAGTATGGCTACACCTTC
CASRLDREYGYTF
>.|TRBJ1-1|.|TRBV7-8
TGTGCCAGCAGCTTACGGGGGGCGCGATGGACTGAAGCTTTCTTT
CASSLRGARWTEAFF
>.|TRBJ2-5|.|TRBV11-2
TGTGCCAGCAGCTTAGGTGGGGGGGCGACGGGTGGACGCCAAGAGACCCAGTACTTC
CASSLGGGATGGRQETQYF
>.|TRBJ1-6|.|TRBV3-1/TRBV3-2
TGTGCCAGCAGCCAACCCGATACAGGGAATAATTCACCCCTCCACTTT
CASSQPDTGNNSPLHF
>.|TRBJ2-7|.|TRBV6-2/TRBV6-3
TGTGCCAGCAGTTATTGGGGCAACCGGGAGCAGTACTTC
CASSYWGNREQYF
>.|TRBJ2-7|.|TRBV6-5
TGTGCCAGCAGTAGGAGGACCTCCTCCTACGAGCAGTACTTC
CASSRRTSSYEQYF
>TRBD1|TRBJ1-3|.|TRBV14
TGTGCCAGCAGCCAGGGACAGGGGCGACCGACTGGAAACACCATATATTTT
CASSQGQGRPTGNTIYF
>.|TRBJ2-3|.|TRBV5-1
TGCGCCAGCCTCGGGGAGGGGGGATACGCGGATACGCAGTATTTT
CASLGEGGYADTQYF
>TRBD1|TRBJ1-1|once|TRBV5-1
TGCGCCAGCAGCTTGGCCGACAGGGACATTGAAGCTTTCTTT
CASSLADRDIEAFF
>.|TRBJ1-1|.|TRBV28
TGTGCCAGCAGTTTAAACGGGTACACTGAAGCTTTCTTT
CASSLNGYTEAFF
>.|TRBJ2-7|.|TRBV2
TGTGCCAGCGTAGAGGAGTTCTACGAGCAGTACTTC
CASVEEFYEQYF
>.|TRBJ2-3|.|TRBV6-4
TGTGCCAGCAGCGTAATAGAGGGAAGTGCAGATACGCAGTATTTT
CASSVIEGSADTQYF
>TRBD1|TRBJ1-5|few|TRBV7-8
TGTGCCAGCAGCTTACTTGACAGGGGCCTAGGTCAGCCCCAGCATTTT
CASSLLDRGLGQPQHF
>TRBD2|TRBJ2-3|.|TRBV7-2
TGTGCCAGCAGCACTCGACTAGCGGGAAACACAGATACGCAGTATTTT
CASSTRLAGNTDTQYF
>.|TRBJ2-7|.|TRBV14
TGTGCCAGCAGCCAAGATCCCTCGGGGGAGCAGTACTTC
CASSQDPSGEQYF
>.|TRBJ1-2|.|TRBV19
TGTGCCAGTAGTATAAGGTTCGGGGGTTGGAGTGGCTACACCTTC
CASSIRFGGWSGYTF
>.|TRBJ1-1|.|TRBV27
TGTGCCAGCAGTTTACTCAGGCGACACTCTGAAGCTTTCTTT
CASSLLRRHSEAFF
>TRBD2|TRBJ2-3|.|TRBV5-1
TGCGCCAGCAGCTTGGGTAGCGGGAGCCATTATAGCACAGATACGCAGTATTTT
CASSLGSGSHYSTDTQYF
>TRBD1|TRBJ1-1|.|TRBV13
TGTGCCAGCAGCCTCACCGGGACAGGGGGCCTCATCGGTACTGAAGCTTTCTTT
CASSLTGTGGLIGTEAFF
>.|TRBJ2-7|.|TRBV18
TGTGCCAGCTCACCACCGTCGAAAAGCCACGAGCAGTACTTC
CASSPPSKSHEQYF
>TRBD1|TRBJ2-2|.|TRBV5-1
TGCGCCAGCAGCTTGGGGACAGGGGGCTTCACCGGGGAGCTGTTTTTT
CASSLGTGGFTGELFF
>.|TRBJ1-1|few|TRBV29-1
TGCAGCGGGGGGGCAGGGCCGAACACTGAAGCTTTCTTT
CSGGAGPNTEAFF
>.|TRBJ2-6|.|TRBV27
TGTGCCACCCACGGGGGGGCCAACGTCCTGACTTTC
CATHGGANVLTF
>.|TRBJ2-7|.|TRBV9
TGTGCCAGCAGCCCAAGGGGCCAGGCCTACGAGCAGTACTTC
CASSPRGQAYEQYF
>TRBD2|TRBJ2-3|once|TRBV3-1/TRBV3-2
TGTGCCAGCAGCCAGCGGGCCGGGGGGGCCGTCAGAGATACGCAGTATTTT
CASSQRAGGAVRDTQYF
>TRBD2|TRBJ2-3|.|TRBV7-2
TGTGCCAGCAGATCGAGACTAGCGGGCACAGATACGCAGTATTTT
CASRSRLAGTDTQYF
>TRBD2|TRBJ2-3|.|TRBV9
TGTGCCAGCAGCTCCGGGGTAGCGGGGGGCCCCGTTAGCACAGATACGCAGTATTTT
CASSSGVAGGPVSTDTQYF
>.|TRBJ1-2|.|TRBV3-1/TRBV3-2
TGTGCCAGCAGCCGATGGGCCTTCAGTCTGTACACCTTC
CASSRWAFSLYTF
>TRBD1|TRBJ1-2|.|TRBV27
TGTGCCAGCAGCCCCAGGGGGGCGTCTGGCTACACCTTC
CASSPRGASGYTF
>TRBD1|TRBJ2-1|.|TRBV18
TGTGCCAGCTCACCTATGGGACAGGGGGCCTACAATGAGCAGTTCTTC
CASSPMGQGAYNEQFF
>.|TRBJ1-2|.|TRBV10-2
TGCGCCAGCAGACCCAGGGCCCTAGGTGGCTACACCTTC
CASRPRALGGYTF
>TRBD1|TRBJ2-5|.|TRBV11-2
TGTGCCAGCAGCTACAGGGGGCGAATGGAGACCCAGTACTTC
CASSYRGRMETQYF